These 24 T cell receptor beta chains came from one sample sequenced in a study of blood T cell repertoires in COVID-19. Profiling relied on immunoSEQ multiplex PCR, and the TCRdb table lists in-frame clones only, not all of them. The sample consists of hundreds of thousands of clones, over 80% of them appearing once. The specimen sequenced was PBMCs or T cells enriched from blood (not recorded which). Source of these receptors: a woman in her 40s who had recovered from COVID-19.

V usage is TRBV2 and J usage is TRBJ2-5, with a tentative D call TRBD1 (6 bases). From germline, CDR1 is SNHLY and CDR2 FYNNEI. The V end lost 7 bases, the J end lost 1 base, and 16 bases lay between the germline ends. CDR3 size: 15 residues. The CDR3 sequence: CASTPSQGSQETQYF. Here the CDR3 DNA reads TGTGCCAGCACTCCGAGCCAGGGGAGCCAAGAGACCCAGTACTTC.

As to this clone: This same CDR3 is encoded by further DNA sequences in the sample. The chain has TRBV7-9 and TRBJ1-5; the D gene is possibly TRBD1 (6 bases). CDR3 length: 13 residues. CDR1 is SEHNR, CDR2 FQNEAQ, per germline (reference sequence). Trimming removed 6 bases at V and 4 bases at J, with 10 bases between. The CDR3 sequence is CASSLQGNQPQHF. CDR3 coding DNA: TGTGCCAGCAGTCTACAGGGAAATCAGCCCCAGCATTTT. Drawing the rest from reference TRBV7-9 and TRBJ1-5, the complete variable domain is DTGVSQNPRHKITKRGQNVTFRCDPISEHNRLYWYRQTLGQGPEFLTYFQNEAQLEKSRLLSDRFSAERPKGSFSTLEIQRTEQGDSAMYLCASSLQGNQPQHFGDGTRLSIL.

The V gene is TRBV3-1 (or the pseudogene TRBV3-2), the J gene TRBJ1-2; a possible D gene is TRBD1 (6 bases). V lost 5 bases and J lost 1, with 11 bases in between. There are 14 residues in the CDR3. Germline CDR1 LGHDT, CDR2 YNNKEL (reference sequence). The CDR3 region is CASSSRTDNYGYTF. The DNA for the CDR3 is TGTGCCAGCAGCTCCCGGACAGATAACTATGGCTACACCTTC.

On this clone: Other DNA sequences of this sample code for an identical CDR3. The chain is built from TRBV18 and TRBJ2-2; TRBD1 matches at 7 bases. The J segment lost 1 base and the V segment lost 3 bases, leaving 2 bases of the junction unmatched. Germline V CDR1 and CDR2: KGHSH, LQKENI. This CDR3 is 15 amino acids long. CDR3 loop: CASSPRTGNTGELFF. CDR3 DNA sequence: TGTGCCAGCTCACCCCGGACAGGGAACACCGGGGAGCTGTTTTTT.

This chain connects TRBV2 to TRBJ2-6; TRBD1 matches at 7 bases. V gave up 5 bases and J gave up 1 base; unmatched junction bases: 8. The CDR3 runs 17 residues. Looked up from germline, CDR1 is SNHLY and CDR2 is FYNNEI. The CDR3 sequence: CASSTRDSPSGANVLTF. DNA of the CDR3: TGTGCCAGCAGTACCCGGGACAGCCCATCTGGGGCCAACGTCCTGACTTTC. Full variable domain (outside the CDR3, taken from reference TRBV2 and TRBJ2-6): EPEVTQTPSHQVTQMGQEVILRCVPISNHLYFYWYRQILGQKVEFLVSFYNNEISEKSEIFDDQFSVERPDGSNFTLKIRSTKLEDSAMYFCASSTRDSPSGANVLTFGAGSRLTVL.

The chain combines TRBV5-1 with TRBJ2-5, with 13 nucleotides matching TRBD2. This CDR3 is 17 amino acids long. J was trimmed by 2 bases and V by 0 bases; bases with no gene match: 4. Per germline, CDR1 SGHRS and CDR2 YFSETQ. The CDR3 DNA is TGCGCCAGCAGCTTGGCGGGACTAGCGGGACAACAAGAGACCCAGTACTTC. Residues: CASSLAGLAGQQETQYF.

The chain joins TRBV7-2 to TRBJ2-2; 9 bases are a match to TRBD1. V shed 5 bases, J shed 5 bases, and the junction held 6 bases outside the gene matches. Germline V gives CDR1 SGHTA, CDR2 FQGNSA. This CDR3 spans 15 amino acids. The CDR3 nucleotides are TGTGCCAGCAGCCCCGGGACAGGGCGAACCGGGGAGCTGTTTTTT. Amino acid sequence: CASSPGTGRTGELFF.

The J gene is TRBJ2-3, the V gene TRBV4-1; TRBD2 matches 8 bases. Germline lookup yields CDR1 MGHRA and CDR2 YSYEKL. V gave up 1 base and J gave up 3 bases; unmatched junction bases: 12. This CDR3 has 18 amino acids. The CDR3 here is CASSQGRGSGSWTDTQYF. The CDR3 bases are TGCGCCAGCAGCCAAGGTCGGGGCAGCGGGAGTTGGACAGATACGCAGTATTTT.

The chain recombines TRBV28 with TRBJ1-3; TRBD1 matches 7 bases. The CDR3 runs to 16 residues. J gave up 4 bases and V 5 bases, and 11 bases lay outside the gene matches. Germline CDR1 is MDHEN and CDR2 is SYDVKM. The CDR3 is CASSPTGASYGNTIYF. CDR3 nucleotide sequence: TGTGCCAGCAGTCCCACAGGGGCCTCCTACGGAAACACCATATATTTT.

CDR3 residues: CAWTGGVPNEKLFF. The CDR3 nucleotides are TGTGCCTGGACAGGGGGAGTACCTAATGAAAAACTGTTTTTT. The chain couples TRBV30 to TRBJ1-4, with 7 bases lining up with TRBD1. This CDR3 contains 14 residues. Germline V CDR1 and CDR2: GTSNPN, SVGIG (reference sequence). Trimming removed 4 bases from V and 3 bases from J; junction bases left unmatched: 5. The full variable domain, with the rest looked up from reference TRBV30 and TRBJ1-4, is SQTIHQWPATLVQPVGSPLSLECTVEGTSNPNLYWYRQAAGRGLQLLFYSVGIGQISSEVPQNLSASRPQDRQFILSSKKLLLSDSGFYLCAWTGGVPNEKLFFGSGTQLSVL.

V usage is TRBV5-8 and J usage is TRBJ2-3; 7 bases are shared with TRBD2. The CDR3 loop spans 18 amino acids. Germline V gene sequence: CDR1 SGHTS, CDR2 YDEGEE. V shed 4 bases and J 3 bases; nucleotides not matched to a gene: 17. The CDR3 nucleotides read TGTGCCAGCAGCCCTCTCCACGGGATAGCGCGGGGGACAGATACGCAGTATTTT. It translates to CASSPLHGIARGTDTQYF.

The CDR3 region has the DNA TGTGCCACCAGCAGAGGGACAGGGGTCGGAGAAAAACTGTTTTTT. It codes for CATSRGTGVGEKLFF. This chain connects TRBV15 to TRBJ1-4; 9 bases match TRBD1. Germline-derived CDR1 and CDR2 are LNHNV and YYDKDF (reference sequence). Trimming at V came to 1 base and at J to 8 bases, leaving 5 bases not matched to a gene. CDR3 size: 15 residues.

The chain has TRBV28 and TRBJ1-5; D perhaps matches TRBD1 (5 bases). Germline V gives CDR1 MDHEN, CDR2 SYDVKM. The ends were cut back, 4 bases at V and 2 bases at J, with 15 bases in the middle. The CDR3 extends over 16 amino acids. The chain's CDR3 is CASSYPPDMGNQPQHF. CDR3 sequence (DNA): TGTGCCAGCAGTTACCCCCCGGACATGGGCAATCAGCCCCAGCATTTT.

The rearrangement uses TRBV11-3 and TRBJ1-1, with 9 bases identical to TRBD1. Germline values: CDR1 SGHNT, CDR2 YENEEA. Germline trimming cut 5 bases from V and 5 bases from J; bases unmatched to any gene: 9. CDR3 length: 15 amino acids. The CDR3 nucleotides are TGTGCCAGCAGCCCTATGACAGGGGGAGGGACTGAAGCTTTCTTT. It is translated as CASSPMTGGGTEAFF.

The sample holds many counts of this clone. The CDR3 coding sequence is TGCGCCAGCAGCTTGACAGGTTCAACTAATGAAAAACTGTTTTTT. Its protein product is CASSLTGSTNEKLFF. The chain employs TRBV5-1 and TRBJ1-4; TRBD1 is a possible D gene (5 bases). This CDR3 has 15 amino acids. Trimming removed 1 base from V and 0 bases from J, with 7 bases in between. Germline lookup yields CDR1 SGHRS and CDR2 YFSETQ.

The rearrangement uses TRBV10-3 and TRBJ1-1; D not certain. Germline V CDR1 and CDR2: ENHRY, SYGVKD. There are 13 residues in the CDR3. Trimming stripped 4 bases from V and 0 bases from J, with 6 bases between. The CDR3 region has the DNA TGTGCCATCAGTGTACAATTGAACACTGAAGCTTTCTTT. Encoded protein: CAISVQLNTEAFF.

This clone was seen once. The CDR3 loop is CASRRGLSYEQYF. CDR3 nucleotide sequence: TGTGCCAGCAGGCGGGGCCTATCCTACGAGCAGTACTTC. V is TRBV3-1 (or the pseudogene TRBV3-2) and J is TRBJ2-7; maybe TRBD2 (6 bases). V was clipped by 6 bases and J by 1 base, with 10 bases between them. The CDR3 runs to 13 residues. The germline CDR1 and CDR2 sequences are LGHDT and YNNKEL (reference sequence).

The V gene is TRBV18, the J gene TRBJ1-3; tentatively, D is TRBD1 (5 bases). The CDR3 is 18 amino acids. Germline V gene sequence: CDR1 KGHSH, CDR2 LQKENI. The ends were cut back, 2 bases at V and 0 bases at J, with 17 bases in the middle. As DNA, the CDR3 is TGTGCCAGCTCACCAAATCTTTGGGGCCAGCCCTCTGGAAACACCATATATTTT. Residues: CASSPNLWGQPSGNTIYF.

The chain recombines TRBV5-1 with TRBJ1-4; 8 nucleotides align to TRBD1. The CDR3 is 14 residues long. V dropped 0 bases and J dropped 8; count of bases not matched to a gene: 3. Per germline, CDR1 SGHRS and CDR2 YFSETQ. CDR3 region: CASSLETGEEKLFF. CDR3 nucleotides: TGCGCCAGCAGCTTGGAGACAGGGGAAGAAAAACTGTTTTTT.

The J gene is TRBJ1-2, the V gene TRBV6-2 or TRBV6-3, with TRBD1 as a possible D gene (6 bases). Looked up from germline, CDR1 is MNHEY and CDR2 is SVGEGT. The CDR3 is made up of 14 amino acids. V lost 2 bases to trimming and J lost 8 bases, with 15 bases between them. The CDR3: CASSYPQDRPGYTF. Written as DNA, the CDR3 is TGTGCCAGCAGTTACCCCCAGGACAGACCAGGCTACACCTTC.

In its sample, this clone was seen a few times. The chain employs TRBV28 and TRBJ2-1; 11 nucleotides match TRBD2. Per the germline V gene, CDR1 is MDHEN and CDR2 is SYDVKM. The CDR3 loop spans 15 amino acids. The junction had 5 bases not matched to a gene; V was cut back by 6 bases and J by 4 bases. The DNA of the CDR3 is TGTGCCAGCAGGGCGGGGACTAGCGGATACAATGAGCAGTTCTTC. Translated, it gives CASRAGTSGYNEQFF.

This clone appeared once. This chain uses TRBV6-2 or TRBV6-3 with TRBJ2-3; D ambiguous. Germline loops: CDR1 MNHEY, CDR2 SVGEGT. Trimming took 4 bases from V and 4 from J, leaving 6 bases between them. This CDR3 has 12 residues. The CDR3 sequence: CASSLAADTQYF. The CDR3 DNA reads as TGTGCCAGCAGTTTAGCTGCAGATACGCAGTATTTT.

The V call is TRBV7-8, the J call TRBJ2-3, with TRBD1 matching over 7 bases. The V gene's germline CDR1 is SGHVS and CDR2 FQNEAQ. CDR3 length: 15 amino acids. V dropped 4 bases and J dropped 4; count of bases not matched to a gene: 8. The CDR3 loop is CASSSGQLRADTQYF. The CDR3 DNA reads as TGTGCCAGCAGCTCGGGACAGTTGAGGGCAGATACGCAGTATTTT.

The V call is TRBV11-2, the J call TRBJ1-1; D gene ambiguous. From germline, CDR1 is SGHAT and CDR2 FQNNGV. V lost 7 bases and J 1 base, leaving 16 bases between the germline ends. CDR3 length equals 15 residues. Written as DNA, the CDR3 is TGTGCCAGCACTAGCCTAGGACTTTCGAACACTGAAGCTTTCTTT. This encodes CASTSLGLSNTEAFF.